A selection of T cell receptor beta chains follows, all from one sample in a study of blood T cells in healthy people across ages. TCRdb recomputed calls from the 5' RACE reads with MiXCR, one row per CDR3 protein. The table records about 640,000 distinct CDR3 sequences, roughly 53% of them present only once. The sequenced material came from blood. All receptors come from a man aged 55 to 69 in good health. CDR3s include the opening cysteine and the closing phenylalanine or tryptophan. Only some rows state a clone size, as once, few, many or a class for expanded clones.

clone_size cdr3_length v_call cdr3_aa
. 14 TRBV10-3 CATSTRDRDDGYTF
. 19 TRBV5-1 CASCLVTGLAGGPLDTQYF
. 13 TRBV12-3/TRBV12-4 CASSLQTHYGYTF
. 15 TRBV2 CASIKTGQGTETQYF
. 14 TRBV3-1 CASSPGQPGEKLFF
. 18 TRBV6-6 CASSWAGGAGLKTETQYF
few 15 TRBV29-1 CSVGGGQTNTDTQYF
. 16 TRBV3-1 CASSRQIGGAHNEQFF
. 11 TRBV29-1 CSVEGFNEQFF
. 15 TRBV20-1 CSARDVGPTVYEQFF
. 15 TRBV28 CASSKGLAGVNEQFF
few 14 TRBV6-1 CASSEATGEQTQYF
. 12 TRBV4-1 CASSQLAGTQYF
. 15 TRBV27 CASSCRDRGQETQYF
few 17 TRBV7-2 CASSLAGTGSINQPQHF
. 11 TRBV20-1 CSARASTEAFF
. 15 TRBV20-1 CGGRDRGIVNYGYTF
few 17 TRBV4-1 CASSQEMSQHYNSPLHF
. 16 TRBV19 CASSKSHRAGNQSQHF
. 14 TRBV2 CASSARTGQETQYF
. 16 TRBV3-1 CASSQVVGRAWETQYF
few 13 TRBV7-2 CASSISIAREQYF
few 14 TRBV2 CASIRDQKTDTQYF
few 12 TRBV29-1 CSAERTEDEQFF
few 17 TRBV6-1 CASSTSGTGGIGTEAFF
. 13 TRBV20-1 CSATDGGYNEQYF
few 14 TRBV18 CASSPLDIQETQYF
. 16 TRBV20-1 CSALDTSGQNNQPQHF
. 12 TRBV6-5 CAGGRGPETQYF
. 16 TRBV11-2 CASSLGTSGASYEQYF
. 13 TRBV20-1 CSAAGGEGYGYTF
. 12 TRBV2 CASNGQAETQYF
. 14 TRBV27 CASSTQLAPGGYTF
. 12 TRBV11-2 CASSFPAGTQYF
few 14 TRBV20-1 CSARDGGGWETQYF
. 13 TRBV20-1 CSARLGGGNEQFF
. 14 TRBV12-3/TRBV12-4 CASKPGPGGNEQYF
. 13 TRBV9 CASSGDGTYGYTF
few 19 TRBV20-1 CSATVTLAGGFLGGETQYF
. 15 TRBV9 CASSAEATGSYGYTF
. 16 TRBV20-1 CSAIVRQGTLNTEAFF
. 14 TRBV15 CATSRAVLGTEAFF
. 14 TRBV20-1 CSARRAGPRETQYF
. 16 TRBV5-6 CASSRDRGLTYNEQFF
few 15 TRBV27 CASSFGIPGANVLTF
. 15 TRBV6-2/TRBV6-3 CASRDGASGRYEQFF
. 15 TRBV6-2/TRBV6-3 CASRPTTGGRAEAFF
. 15 TRBV6-5 CASSSDRDAYNEQFF